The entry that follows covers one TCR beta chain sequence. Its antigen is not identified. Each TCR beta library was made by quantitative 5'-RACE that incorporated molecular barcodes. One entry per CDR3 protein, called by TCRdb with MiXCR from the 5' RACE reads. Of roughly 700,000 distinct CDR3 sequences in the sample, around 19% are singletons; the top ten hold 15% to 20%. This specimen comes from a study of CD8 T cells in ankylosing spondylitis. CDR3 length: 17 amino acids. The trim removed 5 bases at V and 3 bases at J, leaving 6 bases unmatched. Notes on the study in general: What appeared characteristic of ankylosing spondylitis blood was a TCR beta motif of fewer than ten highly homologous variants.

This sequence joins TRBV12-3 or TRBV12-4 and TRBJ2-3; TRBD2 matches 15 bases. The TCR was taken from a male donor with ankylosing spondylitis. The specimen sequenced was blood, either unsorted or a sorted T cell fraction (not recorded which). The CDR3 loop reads CASSPGTSGGTTDTQYF. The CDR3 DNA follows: TGTGCCAGCAGTCCAGGGACTAGCGGGGGGACAACAGATACGCAGTATTTT.